The 19 T cell receptor beta chains listed next were all sequenced from one sample in a study of T cell clonality in common variable immunodeficiency. Clones were sequenced by immunoSEQ multiplex PCR, and TCRdb holds only the in-frame ones, with some missing. The sample presents under 65,000 clones, none singletons. The sample taken for sequencing was peripheral blood mononuclear cells. The receptors originated from a person between 18 and 75 years old in good health.

This clone has a count of ten or more. The CDR3 end falls 3 residues outside the read, so it is completed with the germline J gene. The chain combines TRBV19 with TRBJ1-1; 7 bases map to TRBD1. Per germline, CDR1 LNHDA and CDR2 SQIVND (reference sequence). The V and J ends lost 5 bases and 2 bases, in that order; junction bases with no gene match: 17. CDR3 length: 18 residues. CDR3 DNA, as far as it was read: TGTGCCAGTAGTTTGCGGGGGGTCTGGGGACAGCCTAACACTGAA. Protein: CASSLRGVWGQPNTE. The full CDR3 is CASSLRGVWGQPNTEAFF.

On this clone itself: The CDR3 is cut off 3 residues early in the read; its end comes from the germline J gene. The chain is built from TRBV19 and TRBJ2-4; tentatively, D is TRBD2 (5 bases). The germline V gene encodes CDR1 LNHDA and CDR2 SQIVND (reference sequence). This CDR3 is 14 amino acids long. The part of the CDR3 DNA that was read is TGTGCCAGTAGCCCGGACGGGGTCGAAAATGGT. It encodes CASSPDGVENG. The complete CDR3 sequence is CASSPDGVENGQYF.

This clone was picked up many times. The read halts 3 residues ahead of the CDR3 end, with the missing end drawn from the germline J gene. The chain couples TRBV5-1 to TRBJ1-1; tentative D call: TRBD1 (6 bases). Germline CDR1 and CDR2: SGHRS and YFSETQ. The CDR3 runs to 15 residues. Trimming shortened V by 4 bases and J by 0 bases, and 13 bases separated the two germline ends. Incomplete CDR3 DNA: TGCGCCAGCAGCGAAGGACAGAGAATGAACACTGAA. Translation gives CASSEGQRMNTE. The full CDR3 sequence reads CASSEGQRMNTEAFF.

On this clone itself: The read halts 3 residues ahead of the CDR3 end, with the missing end drawn from the germline J gene. V and J are TRBV5-1 and TRBJ2-3; TRBD2 aligns across 7 bases. Germline V gene data show CDR1 as SGHRS and CDR2 as YFSETQ. The CDR3 has 14 amino acids. The CDR3 DNA, read in part, is TGCGCCAGCAGCTTAAAGATAGCGGGCGAGACG. It yields the protein CASSLKIAGET. The CDR3 in its entirety is CASSLKIAGETQYF. The whole variable domain, filled in from reference TRBV5-1 and TRBJ2-3, reads KAGVTQTPRYLIKTRGQQVTLSCSPISGHRSVSWYQQTPGQGLQFLFEYFSETQRNKGNFPGRFSGRQFSNSRSEMNVSTLELGDSALYLCASSLKIAGETQYFGPGTRLTVL.

This clone was counted many times. The read ends 3 residues before the CDR3 terminus; that terminus is restored from the germline J gene. V is TRBV12-3 or TRBV12-4 and J is TRBJ2-1; D might be TRBD2 (6 bases). Trimming removed 5 bases at V and 9 bases at J, with 14 bases between. The CDR3 contains 13 residues. CDR3 DNA, as far as it was read: TGTGCCAGCAGTCATAGGGTTAGCGGTGAG. This sequence encodes CASSHRVSGE. The entire CDR3 protein reads CASSHRVSGEQFF.

This clone has at least ten counts. The read falls 3 residues short of the CDR3 end, and the missing part is taken from the germline J gene. V and J are TRBV11-2 and TRBJ1-6; possible D gene TRBD1, 6 bases. Germline CDR1 is SGHAT and CDR2 is FQNNGV. V was trimmed by 3 bases and J by 8 bases, leaving 11 bases between them. This CDR3 contains 14 residues. The CDR3 bases that were read are TGTGCCAGCAGCTTTAGGGGGAGGGATTCACCC. This gives the protein CASSFRGRDSP. In full, the CDR3 reads CASSFRGRDSPLHF.

The table lists this clone with many counts. The read stops 3 residues short of the end of the CDR3; the missing end is completed from the germline J gene. This chain connects TRBV7-9 to TRBJ2-5, with D possibly TRBD1 on 5 matching bases. The germline V gene encodes CDR1 SEHNR and CDR2 FQNEAQ (reference sequence). This CDR3 region has 12 residues. Trimming shortened V by 1 base and J by 6 bases, and 6 bases separated the two germline ends. This CDR3 reads CASSLEGQTQYF. The DNA read from the CDR3 is TGTGCCAGCAGCTTAGAGGGGCAGACC.

This clone has at least ten counts. The sequenced part of the CDR3 DNA is TGTGCCAGCAGCTCACCGGGACTAGCGGGGGGAGCAACAGATACG. Protein sequence: CASSSPGLAGGATDT. The whole CDR3 reads CASSSPGLAGGATDTQYF. The rearrangement links TRBV7-6 to TRBJ2-3, with TRBD2 matching 15 bases. The CDR3 end falls 3 residues outside the read, so it is completed with the germline J gene. V lost 4 bases to trimming and J lost 3 bases; unmatched junction nucleotides: 8. The CDR3 has 18 residues. Per the germline V gene, CDR1 is SGHVS and CDR2 is FNYEAQ.

On this clone itself: Relative to the germline gene, one junction end is altered; a read error may explain this. The read is 3 residues too short to cover the CDR3 end, so that end is filled in from the germline J gene. In the same sample, other DNA sequences code for this CDR3. This rearrangement joins TRBV11-2 to TRBJ1-2, with D possibly TRBD1 on 5 matching bases. Germline V gene lookup returns CDR1 SGHAT and CDR2 FQNNGV. There are 13 residues in the CDR3. CDR3 protein: CASSFNRDYGYTF. Incomplete CDR3 DNA: TGTGCCAGCAGCTTTAATAGGGACTATGGA.

This clone was observed at least ten times. The CDR3 extends 3 residues past the end of the read, so its final part is completed from the germline J gene. The gene calls are TRBV7-3 and TRBJ2-6; maybe TRBD2 (6 bases). The CDR3 has 16 residues. V was cut by 1 base and J by 4 bases, with 11 bases left in between. Germline lookup yields CDR1 SGHTA and CDR2 FQGTGA. The covered CDR3 bases are TGTGCCAGCAGCTTAAGAGGCGGGATCGGGGCCAACGTC. This codes for CASSLRGGIGANV. The entire CDR3 protein is CASSLRGGIGANVLTF.

In the case of this clone: The CDR3 end is not reached by the read, which stops 3 residues before it; the germline J gene fills it in. J is TRBJ1-1 and V is TRBV19, with D tentatively TRBD1 (5 bases). Per the germline V gene, CDR1 is LNHDA and CDR2 is SQIVND (reference sequence). The CDR3 is 13 residues long. The CDR3 bases that were read are TGTGCCAGTAAAACCTCGACAGAACGGGAT. Protein: CASKTSTERD. The full CDR3 reads CASKTSTERDAFF.

This clone was seen ten or more times. From the germline J gene comes the end of the CDR3, since the read stops 3 residues before it. The rearrangement uses TRBV19 and TRBJ2-1; tentatively, D is TRBD1 or TRBD2 (7 bases each). This CDR3 comprises 17 residues. The germline V gene encodes CDR1 LNHDA and CDR2 SQIVND (reference sequence). The germline V and J ends were trimmed by 1 base and 9 bases, with 22 bases remaining between them. The CDR3 DNA, read in part, is TGTGCCAGTAGTATAGGGGGAGGGGGCGAACCTTTTGGTGAG. Residues: CASSIGGGGEPFGE. The CDR3, in full, reads CASSIGGGGEPFGEQFF.

On this clone itself: The read falls 3 residues short of the CDR3 end, and the missing part is taken from the germline J gene. The chain carries TRBV19 and TRBJ2-7, with 11 bases fitting TRBD1. Germline V gene lookup returns CDR1 LNHDA and CDR2 SQIVND (reference sequence). Losses at the gene ends were 5 bases for V and 2 bases for J; bases not matched to a gene: 8. The CDR3 sequence is 16 residues long. CDR3 sequence: CASSARTGGEAYEQYF. CDR3 bases read: TGTGCCAGTAGTGCCAGGACAGGGGGCGAGGCCTACGAG. Filled out from reference TRBV19 and TRBJ2-7, the complete variable domain reads DGGITQSPKYLFRKEGQNVTLSCEQNLNHDAMYWYRQDPGQGLRLIYYSQIVNDFQKGDIAEGYSVSREKKESFPLTVTSAQKNPTAFYLCASSARTGGEAYEQYFGPGTRLTVT.

This clone was counted at least ten times. A read error may produce the germline difference seen at one junction end. The read terminates 3 residues before the CDR3 end, so the remaining end is supplied by the germline J gene. V and J are TRBV5-1 and TRBJ2-7; 9 bases are shared with TRBD1. CDR1 and CDR2 from the germline V gene are SGHRS and YFSETQ. The CDR3 length is 14 residues. CDR3 residues: CASSVGQGSHEQYF. The part of the CDR3 DNA that was read is TGCGCCAGCAGCGTGGGACAGGGCTCCCACGAG.

This clone was counted ten times or more. The read ends 3 residues early relative to the CDR3; the germline J gene fills the gap. This chain links TRBV5-1 with TRBJ2-1; D may be TRBD2 (6 bases). The V gene lost 0 bases and the J gene lost 5 bases, with 9 bases spanning the gap. The CDR3 consists of 14 residues. Germline CDR1 and CDR2: SGHRS and YFSETQ. The CDR3 loop is CASSLAGRHNEQFF. The covered CDR3 bases are TGCGCCAGCAGCTTGGCGGGGAGGCACAATGAG.

This clone was seen many times. The sequence runs out 3 residues before the end of the CDR3; the remainder is reconstructed from the germline J gene. The rearrangement uses TRBV28 and TRBJ2-2, with 12 bases matching TRBD2. V trimming: 2 bases; J trimming: 6 bases; junction bases outside the gene matches: 1. In germline, CDR1 is MDHEN, CDR2 SYDVKM. CDR3 size: 15 residues. The CDR3 loop is CASSLLAGGPGELFF. The CDR3 bases that were read are TGTGCCAGCAGTTTACTAGCGGGGGGGCCCGGGGAG.

This clone was observed many times. The observed sequence ends 3 residues before the CDR3 terminus, with the missing tail filled in from the germline J gene. The chain carries TRBV19 and TRBJ1-1; D is undetermined. This CDR3 spans 14 amino acids. The germline V and J ends were trimmed by 11 bases and 4 bases, with 20 bases remaining between them. Germline V gives CDR1 LNHDA, CDR2 SQIVND (reference sequence). CDR3 DNA (partial): TGTGCCTGCCGGGGAGGTGGGGTGGGCACTGAA. Its translation: CACRGGGVGTE. The full CDR3 is CACRGGGVGTEAFF.

The sample holds many counts of this clone. With the read ending 3 residues before the CDR3 end, the germline J gene is used to fill in that end. This sequence joins TRBV12-3 or TRBV12-4 and TRBJ2-1; D possibly corresponds to TRBD2 (6 bases). The V gene lost 5 bases and the J gene lost 1 base, with 21 bases spanning the gap. CDR3 length: 18 amino acids. The sequenced part of the CDR3 DNA is TGTGCCAGCAGTCGCCTTAGCGGCGCTAGTGATTCCTACAATGAG. The encoded protein is CASSRLSGASDSYNE. Given in full, the CDR3 is CASSRLSGASDSYNEQFF.

This clone was seen at least ten times. The read stops 3 residues short of the end of the CDR3; the missing end is completed from the germline J gene. The chain links TRBV5-4 to TRBJ2-3; the match to TRBD1 covers 8 bases. This CDR3 has 15 residues. In germline, CDR1 is SGHNT, CDR2 YYREEE (reference sequence). Incomplete CDR3 DNA: TGTGCCAGCAGCCTGGGACAGGTGGAACAAGAGACG. It is translated as CASSLGQVEQET. The entire CDR3 is CASSLGQVEQETQYF.